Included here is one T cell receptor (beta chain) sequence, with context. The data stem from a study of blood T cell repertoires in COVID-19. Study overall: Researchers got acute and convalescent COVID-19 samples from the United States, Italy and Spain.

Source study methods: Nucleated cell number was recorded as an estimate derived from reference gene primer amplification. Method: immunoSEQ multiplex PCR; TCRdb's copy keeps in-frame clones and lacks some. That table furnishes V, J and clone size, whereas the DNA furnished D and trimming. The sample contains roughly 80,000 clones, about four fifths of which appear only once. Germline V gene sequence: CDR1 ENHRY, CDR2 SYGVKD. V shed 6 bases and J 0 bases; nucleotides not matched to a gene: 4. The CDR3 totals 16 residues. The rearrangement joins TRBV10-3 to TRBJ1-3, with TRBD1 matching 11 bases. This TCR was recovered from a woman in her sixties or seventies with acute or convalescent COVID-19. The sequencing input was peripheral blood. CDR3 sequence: CAIREGTGGSGNTIYF. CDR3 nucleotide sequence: TGTGCCATCAGAGAGGGGACAGGGGGCTCTGGAAACACCATATATTTT.